The 5 T cell receptor beta chains below all came from one sample that was sequenced in a study of T cell changes during pregnancy in multiple sclerosis. Sequencing used immunoSEQ multiplex PCR; TCRdb keeps in-frame clones, though not all of them. The sample lists tens of thousands of clones; around nine tenths were seen once. Material: CD4+ T cells from peripheral blood mononuclear cells, obtained in the second trimester of pregnancy. Receptors were obtained from a female donor in good health, enrolled as a control in a pregnancy study.

The chain uses TRBV2 and TRBJ1-3; 7 nucleotides line up with TRBD1. Germline values: CDR1 SNHLY, CDR2 FYNNEI. Trimming removed 7 bases from V and 4 bases from J; junction bases left unmatched: 4. CDR3 length: 13 residues. The CDR3 DNA sequence: TGTGCCAGCATCGTGGGACAGGGAAACACCATATATTTT. It is translated as CASIVGQGNTIYF.

V is TRBV5-1 and J is TRBJ1-2, with 11 bases lining up with TRBD1. Per the germline V gene, CDR1 is SGHRS and CDR2 is YFSETQ. V shed 3 bases and J 4 bases; nucleotides not matched to a gene: 8. The CDR3 contains 16 residues. CDR3 DNA sequence: TGCGCCAGCAGCTCAGCGGGACAGGGGGGGATCTATGGCTACACCTTC. This gives the protein CASSSAGQGGIYGYTF.

This rearrangement joins TRBV5-1 to TRBJ2-7; TRBD2 matches at 14 bases. V shed 5 bases and J 2 bases; nucleotides not matched to a gene: 3. The CDR3 is made up of 15 amino acids. Germline lookup yields CDR1 SGHRS and CDR2 YFSETQ. CDR3 amino acids: CASSWTSGGTYEQYF. The CDR3 nucleotides read TGCGCCAGCAGTTGGACTAGCGGGGGGACCTACGAGCAGTACTTC.

This chain uses TRBV5-1 with TRBJ2-5; 9 bases are shared with TRBD2. The V gene end was trimmed by 0 bases and the J gene end by 3 bases; junction bases not matched to a gene: 3. Per germline, CDR1 SGHRS and CDR2 YFSETQ. The CDR3 covers 15 residues. CDR3 sequence: CASSLGLAVKETQYF. DNA for the CDR3: TGCGCCAGCAGCTTGGGACTAGCGGTAAAAGAGACCCAGTACTTC.

The chain joins TRBV30 to TRBJ1-5, with TRBD1 matching over 9 bases. Per the germline V gene, CDR1 is GTSNPN and CDR2 is SVGIG (reference sequence). The CDR3 consists of 15 residues. With V trimmed by 0 bases and J by 0 bases, 0 bases remained unmatched. The CDR3 protein is CAWSVQGASNQPQHF. DNA for the CDR3: TGTGCCTGGAGTGTACAGGGGGCTAGCAATCAGCCCCAGCATTTT. Drawing the rest from reference TRBV30 and TRBJ1-5, the complete variable domain is SQTIHQWPATLVQPVGSPLSLECTVEGTSNPNLYWYRQAAGRGLQLLFYSVGIGQISSEVPQNLSASRPQDRQFILSSKKLLLSDSGFYLCAWSVQGASNQPQHFGDGTRLSIL.